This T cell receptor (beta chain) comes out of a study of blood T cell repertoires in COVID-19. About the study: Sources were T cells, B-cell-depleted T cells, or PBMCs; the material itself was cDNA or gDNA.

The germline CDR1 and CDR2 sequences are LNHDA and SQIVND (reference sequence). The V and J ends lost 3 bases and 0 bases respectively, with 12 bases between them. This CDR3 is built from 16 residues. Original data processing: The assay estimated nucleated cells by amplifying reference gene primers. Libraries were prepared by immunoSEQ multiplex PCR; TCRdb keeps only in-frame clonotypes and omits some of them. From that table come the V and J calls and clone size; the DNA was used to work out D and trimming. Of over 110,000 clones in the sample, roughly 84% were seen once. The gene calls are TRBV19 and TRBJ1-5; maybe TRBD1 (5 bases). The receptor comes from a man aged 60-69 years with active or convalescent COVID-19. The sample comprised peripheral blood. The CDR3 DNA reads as TGTGCCAGTAGTATTACAGGTTGGAATAGCAATCAGCCCCAGCATTTT. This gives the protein CASSITGWNSNQPQHF.